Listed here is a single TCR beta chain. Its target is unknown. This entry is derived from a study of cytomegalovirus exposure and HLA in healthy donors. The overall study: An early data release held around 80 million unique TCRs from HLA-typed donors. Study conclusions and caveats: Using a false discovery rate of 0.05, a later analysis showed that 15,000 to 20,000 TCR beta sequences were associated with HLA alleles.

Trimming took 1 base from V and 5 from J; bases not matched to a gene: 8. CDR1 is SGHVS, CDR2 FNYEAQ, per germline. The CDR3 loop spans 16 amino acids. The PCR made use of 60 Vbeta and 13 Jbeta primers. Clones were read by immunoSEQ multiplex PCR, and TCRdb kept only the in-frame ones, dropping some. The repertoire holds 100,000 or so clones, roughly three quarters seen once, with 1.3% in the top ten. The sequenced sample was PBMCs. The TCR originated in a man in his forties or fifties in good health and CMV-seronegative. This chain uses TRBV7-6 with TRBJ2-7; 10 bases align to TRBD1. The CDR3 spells CASSLGFGDRGDEQYF. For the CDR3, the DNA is TGTGCCAGCAGCTTAGGATTTGGGGACAGGGGAGACGAGCAGTACTTC.